Following are 4 T cell receptor beta chains from one sample sequenced in a study of blood T cell repertoires in COVID-19. Method: immunoSEQ multiplex PCR; TCRdb's copy keeps in-frame clones and lacks some. The data hold approximately 250,000 clones, with 88% observed a single time. Sequenced sample: PBMCs or T cells enriched from blood (not recorded which). These receptors were collected from a middle-aged woman with acute COVID-19.

A remark on this clone: Mismatch with germline at one junction end may stem from a read error. The chain is built from TRBV5-1 and TRBJ2-7, with D perhaps TRBD1 (6 bases). The CDR3 spans 14 residues. The germline CDR1 and CDR2 sequences are SGHRS and YFSETQ. This CDR3 reads CASTLDQGLGEQYF. In DNA, the CDR3 is TGCGCCAGCACCTTGGATCAGGGGCTCGGCGAGCAGTACTTC.

This clone was recorded once. The chain combines TRBV6-6 with TRBJ1-2; D is undetermined. CDR3 length: 14 residues. Germline V gene lookup returns CDR1 MNHNY and CDR2 SVGAGI (reference sequence). The V gene lost 8 bases and the J gene lost 4 bases, with 17 bases spanning the gap. CDR3 sequence reads: CASWASRVVYGYTF. The CDR3 DNA is TGTGCCAGCTGGGCATCACGCGTTGTCTATGGCTACACCTTC.

The chain joins TRBV20-1 to TRBJ1-4; 8 bases are a match to TRBD1. Germline-derived CDR1 and CDR2 are DFQATT and SNEGSKA (reference sequence). The junction had 10 bases not matched to a gene; V was cut back by 3 bases and J by 7 bases. CDR3 length equals 15 residues. The CDR3 here is CSASDSGGLGEKLFF. Written as DNA, the CDR3 is TGCAGTGCTAGTGACTCAGGGGGCTTAGGTGAAAAACTGTTTTTT.

This clone was seen a handful of times. The gene calls are TRBV18 and TRBJ1-1; D is undetermined. The germline gives CDR1 KGHSH, CDR2 LQKENI. The length of the CDR3 is 12 residues. With 3 bases removed from V and 1 base from J, the gap between germline ends came to 3 bases. This CDR3 is CASSPRNTEAFF. The CDR3 DNA reads TGTGCCAGCTCACCTCGGAACACTGAAGCTTTCTTT.